These 10 T cell receptor beta chains came from one sample sequenced in a study of blood T cells in healthy people across ages. The second PCR ran roughly 7 to 12 cycles with a sample-barcoded 5' primer and J-beta primers. MiXCR, applied by TCRdb to the 5' RACE reads, yields one record per CDR3 protein. The sample has 850,000 to 1,300,000 distinct CDR3 sequences, 40% to 50% seen once; the top ten hold approximately 17%. Material: blood. Receptor source: a woman aged 55-70 years in good health.

The chain is built from TRBV18 and TRBJ2-1, with 8 bases matching TRBD1. Germline-derived CDR1 and CDR2 are KGHSH and LQKENI. The trim removed 4 bases at V and 4 bases at J, leaving 9 bases unmatched. This CDR3 has 16 residues. The CDR3 DNA sequence: TGTGCCAGCTCACTATTACAGGGGGACCTTTACAATGAGCAGTTCTTC. Its translation is CASSLLQGDLYNEQFF.

This chain connects TRBV11-1 to TRBJ2-1; 7 bases are a match to TRBD1. This CDR3 region has 16 residues. Trimming removed 5 bases from V and 1 base from J; junction bases left unmatched: 8. Germline V gives CDR1 SGHAT, CDR2 FQDESV (reference sequence). The CDR3 nucleotides are TGTGCCAGCAGCCGAAACAGGGGCCAATCCTACAATGAGCAGTTCTTC. Protein: CASSRNRGQSYNEQFF.

This clonotype turned up a few times. An end of the junction differs from the germline gene, which may be a read error. This rearrangement joins TRBV29-1 to TRBJ1-2; 7 bases agree with TRBD1. The CDR3 has 13 amino acids. Germline loops: CDR1 SQVTM, CDR2 ANQGSEA. The DNA of the CDR3 is TGCAGCGTAGAAGACAGGGAGATTGAGGGCTACACCTTC. Amino acid sequence: CSVEDREIEGYTF.

The chain carries TRBV2 and TRBJ1-1; 8 nucleotides agree with TRBD1. V was clipped by 1 base and J by 2 bases; unmatched bases: 6. Germline loops: CDR1 SNHLY, CDR2 FYNNEI. The CDR3 runs to 16 residues. The CDR3 loop reads CASSEGNRGVNTEAFF. As DNA, the CDR3 is TGTGCCAGCAGTGAAGGAAACAGGGGGGTTAACACTGAAGCTTTCTTT.

This clonotype has only a few counts. The chain joins TRBV7-9 to TRBJ2-7, with D possibly matching TRBD1 (6 bases). This CDR3 is 15 amino acids long. CDR1 and CDR2 from the germline V gene are SEHNR and FQNEAQ (reference sequence). The V end lost 5 bases, the J end lost 0 bases, and 14 bases lay between the germline ends. CDR3 coding DNA: TGTGCCAGCAGCCCATCACAGGGTATCTCCTACGAGCAGTACTTC. Residues: CASSPSQGISYEQYF.

The chain recombines TRBV3-1 with TRBJ2-4, with D possibly TRBD2 on 6 matching bases. In germline, CDR1 is LGHDT, CDR2 YNNKEL (reference sequence). V lost 1 base and J lost 9, with 16 bases in between. This CDR3 contains 15 residues. The CDR3 DNA follows: TGTGCCAGCAGCCAAGGTTGGGAGGACCGAGGCATTCAGTACTTC. Protein sequence: CASSQGWEDRGIQYF.

The rearrangement joins TRBV12-3 or TRBV12-4 to TRBJ2-3; D not resolved. V lost 5 bases and J 7 bases, leaving 16 bases between the germline ends. This CDR3 comprises 14 residues. CDR3 in amino acids: CASSLTPASHTQYF. The CDR3 nucleotides are TGTGCCAGCAGTCTGACTCCAGCGAGTCATACGCAGTATTTT.

The genes are TRBV2 and TRBJ2-1; 10 positions agree with TRBD1. CDR1 and CDR2 from the germline V gene are SNHLY and FYNNEI. CDR3 length equals 14 residues. The V gene end was trimmed by 9 bases and the J gene end by 7 bases; junction bases not matched to a gene: 9. CDR3 nucleotide sequence: TGTGCCAGGTTCTCTGGACAGGGGGTAAATGAGCAGTTCTTC. This translates into CARFSGQGVNEQFF.

The genes are TRBV27 and TRBJ2-7, with 9 positions matching TRBD2. This CDR3 is 16 amino acids long. In germline, CDR1 is MNHEY, CDR2 SMNVEV (reference sequence). The J segment lost 4 bases and the V segment lost 2 bases, leaving 9 bases of the junction unmatched. Here the CDR3 DNA reads TGTGCCAGCAGTTTAGGCCCCGGCGGGAGGGTGTACGAGCAGTACTTC. It encodes CASSLGPGGRVYEQYF.

In this sample, this clonotype turned up a few times. The chain uses TRBV28 and TRBJ2-6; D is unclear. The V gene lost 6 bases and the J gene lost 0 bases, with 12 bases spanning the gap. Germline V lookup: CDR1 MDHEN, CDR2 SYDVKM. This CDR3 is 16 amino acids long. Here the CDR3 reads CASSPDGRSGANVLTF. The CDR3 coding sequence is TGTGCCAGCAGCCCTGACGGGCGCTCTGGGGCCAACGTCCTGACTTTC.